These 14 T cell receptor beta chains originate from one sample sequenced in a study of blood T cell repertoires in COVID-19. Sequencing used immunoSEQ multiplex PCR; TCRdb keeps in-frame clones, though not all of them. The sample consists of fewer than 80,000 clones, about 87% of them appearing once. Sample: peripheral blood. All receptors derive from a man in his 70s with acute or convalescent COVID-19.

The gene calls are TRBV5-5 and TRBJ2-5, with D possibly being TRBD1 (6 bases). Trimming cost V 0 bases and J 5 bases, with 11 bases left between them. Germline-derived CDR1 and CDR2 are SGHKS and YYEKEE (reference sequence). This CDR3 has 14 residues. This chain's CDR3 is CASSLDRAYETQYF. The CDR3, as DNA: TGTGCCAGCAGCTTGGACAGGGCCTACGAGACCCAGTACTTC.

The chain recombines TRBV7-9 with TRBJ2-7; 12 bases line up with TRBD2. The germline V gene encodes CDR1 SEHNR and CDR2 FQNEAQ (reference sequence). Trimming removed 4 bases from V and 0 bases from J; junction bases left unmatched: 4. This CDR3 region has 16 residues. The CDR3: CASSSRLAGASYEQYF. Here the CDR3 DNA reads TGTGCCAGCAGCTCCAGACTAGCGGGGGCCTCCTACGAGCAGTACTTC. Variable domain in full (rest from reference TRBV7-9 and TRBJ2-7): DTGVSQNPRHKITKRGQNVTFRCDPISEHNRLYWYRQTLGQGPEFLTYFQNEAQLEKSRLLSDRFSAERPKGSFSTLEIQRTEQGDSAMYLCASSSRLAGASYEQYFGPGTRLTVT.

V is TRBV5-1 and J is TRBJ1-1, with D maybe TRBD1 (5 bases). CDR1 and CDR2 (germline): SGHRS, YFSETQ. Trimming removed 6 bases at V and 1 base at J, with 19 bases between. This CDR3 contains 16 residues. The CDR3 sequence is CASTSLTLGRNTEAFF. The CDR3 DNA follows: TGCGCCAGCACTTCTCTAACCTTGGGGCGGAACACTGAAGCTTTCTTT.

The CDR3 loop is CASPRQLGSYEQYF. Here the CDR3 DNA reads TGTGCCAGTCCCAGACAGCTGGGCTCCTACGAGCAGTACTTC. The chain is built from TRBV6-5 and TRBJ2-7; a weak D match, TRBD1 (5 bases). Per germline, CDR1 MNHEY and CDR2 SVGAGI. The CDR3 is made up of 14 amino acids. Between the trimmed V and J ends, which lost 9 bases and 0 bases, there was a span of 15 bases.

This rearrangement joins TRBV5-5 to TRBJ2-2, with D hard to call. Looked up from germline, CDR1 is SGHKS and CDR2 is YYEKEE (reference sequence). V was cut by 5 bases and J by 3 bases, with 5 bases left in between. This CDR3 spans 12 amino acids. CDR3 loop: CASSPYTGELFF. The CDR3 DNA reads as TGTGCCAGCAGTCCCTACACCGGGGAGCTGTTTTTT.

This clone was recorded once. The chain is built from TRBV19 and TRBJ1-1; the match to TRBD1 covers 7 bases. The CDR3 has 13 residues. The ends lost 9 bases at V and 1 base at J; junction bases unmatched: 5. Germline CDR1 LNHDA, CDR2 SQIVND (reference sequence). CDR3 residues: CASKTGANTEAFF. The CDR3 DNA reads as TGTGCCAGCAAAACAGGGGCGAACACTGAAGCTTTCTTT.

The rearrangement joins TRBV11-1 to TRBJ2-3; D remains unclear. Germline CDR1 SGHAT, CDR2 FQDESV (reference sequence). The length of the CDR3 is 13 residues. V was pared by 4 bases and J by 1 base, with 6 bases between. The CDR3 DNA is TGTGCCAGCAGCTCTGAGGGCACAGATACGCAGTATTTT. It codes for CASSSEGTDTQYF.

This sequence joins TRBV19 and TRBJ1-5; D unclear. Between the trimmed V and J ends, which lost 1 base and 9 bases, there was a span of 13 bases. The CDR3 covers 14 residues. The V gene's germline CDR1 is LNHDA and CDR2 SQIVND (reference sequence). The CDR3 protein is CASSIGEASGPQHF. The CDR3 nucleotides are TGTGCCAGTAGTATAGGTGAGGCATCGGGGCCCCAGCATTTT.

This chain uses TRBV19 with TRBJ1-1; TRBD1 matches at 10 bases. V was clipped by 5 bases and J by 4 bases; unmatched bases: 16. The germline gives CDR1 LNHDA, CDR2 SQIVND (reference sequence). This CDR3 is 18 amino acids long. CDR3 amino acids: CASSALTGGATEGTEAFF. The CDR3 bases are TGTGCCAGTAGTGCCCTGACAGGGGGCGCAACTGAGGGCACTGAAGCTTTCTTT.

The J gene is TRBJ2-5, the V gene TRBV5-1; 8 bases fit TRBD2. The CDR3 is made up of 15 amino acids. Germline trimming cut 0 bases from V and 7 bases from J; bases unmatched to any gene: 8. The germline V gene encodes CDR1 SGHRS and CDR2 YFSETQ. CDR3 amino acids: CASSLDDSGVGTQYF. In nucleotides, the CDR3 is TGCGCCAGCAGCTTGGATGATAGCGGGGTGGGGACCCAGTACTTC.

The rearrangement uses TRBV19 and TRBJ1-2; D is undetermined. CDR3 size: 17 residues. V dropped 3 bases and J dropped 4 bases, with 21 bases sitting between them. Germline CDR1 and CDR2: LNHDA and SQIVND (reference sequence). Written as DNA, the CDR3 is TGTGCCAGTAGTATGGCCTTGTCGGGGAGCTTGGGCTATGGCTACACCTTC. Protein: CASSMALSGSLGYGYTF.

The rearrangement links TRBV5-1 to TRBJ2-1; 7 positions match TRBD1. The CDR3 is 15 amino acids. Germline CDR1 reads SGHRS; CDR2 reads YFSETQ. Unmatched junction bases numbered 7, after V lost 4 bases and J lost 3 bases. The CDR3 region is CASSEGAGFYNEQFF. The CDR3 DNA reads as TGCGCCAGCAGCGAGGGGGCAGGTTTCTACAATGAGCAGTTCTTC.

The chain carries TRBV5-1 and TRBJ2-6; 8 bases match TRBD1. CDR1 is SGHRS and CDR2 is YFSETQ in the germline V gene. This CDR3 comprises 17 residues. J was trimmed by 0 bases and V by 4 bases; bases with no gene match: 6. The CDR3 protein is CASSLGQVFSGANVLTF. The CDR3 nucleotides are TGCGCCAGCAGCCTGGGACAGGTCTTCTCTGGGGCCAACGTCCTGACTTTC. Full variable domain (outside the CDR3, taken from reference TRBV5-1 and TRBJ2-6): KAGVTQTPRYLIKTRGQQVTLSCSPISGHRSVSWYQQTPGQGLQFLFEYFSETQRNKGNFPGRFSGRQFSNSRSEMNVSTLELGDSALYLCASSLGQVFSGANVLTFGAGSRLTVL.

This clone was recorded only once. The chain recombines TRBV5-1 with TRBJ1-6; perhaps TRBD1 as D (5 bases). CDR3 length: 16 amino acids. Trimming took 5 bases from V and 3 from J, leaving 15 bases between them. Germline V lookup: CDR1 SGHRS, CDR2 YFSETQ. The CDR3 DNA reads TGCGCCAGCAGGGGAGGGGCCCTCAGCTATAATTCACCCCTCCACTTT. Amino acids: CASRGGALSYNSPLHF.